This T cell receptor (beta chain) originates from a study of shared clonotypes between healthy human individuals. The V gene's germline CDR1 is SQVTM and CDR2 ANQGSEA. V shed 1 base and J shed 5 bases, with 11 bases lying between them. The CDR3 runs to 13 residues. Selected positively for CCR7 and CD45RO-negative, naive CD8 cells excluded terminally differentiated effector memory CD45RA+ cells. Produced via immunoSEQ multiplex PCR; TCRdb's table is partial and in-frame only. This table has more than 2 million clones, roughly 93% appearing once. Points from the study as a whole: An anticipated effect of sequencing depth on clonotype sharing among donors was recognized.

As to this clone: Antigen specificity is unknown.

The rearrangement links TRBV29-1 to TRBJ1-2; D not certain. The sequence came from a man between 18 and 35 years old in good health. Some clones in this sample may be carry-over from other donors' samples. Sequencing was carried out using naive CD8+ T cells from PBMCs. CDR3 sequence: CSVEGGSIYGYTF. CDR3 coding DNA: TGCAGCGTTGAAGGGGGAAGTATTTATGGCTACACCTTC.